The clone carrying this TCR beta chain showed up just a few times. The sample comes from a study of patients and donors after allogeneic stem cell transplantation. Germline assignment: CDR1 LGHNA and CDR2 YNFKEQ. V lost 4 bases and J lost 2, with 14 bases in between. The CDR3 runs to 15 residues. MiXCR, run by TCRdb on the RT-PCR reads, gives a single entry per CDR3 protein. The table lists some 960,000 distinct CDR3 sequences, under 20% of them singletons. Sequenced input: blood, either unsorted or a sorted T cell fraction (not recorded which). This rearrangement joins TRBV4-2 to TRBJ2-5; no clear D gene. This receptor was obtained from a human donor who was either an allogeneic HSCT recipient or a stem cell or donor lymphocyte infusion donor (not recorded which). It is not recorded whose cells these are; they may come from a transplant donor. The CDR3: CASSPTARQQETQYF. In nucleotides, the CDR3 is TGTGCCAGCAGCCCCACCGCCAGGCAGCAAGAGACCCAGTACTTC.